These 20 T cell receptor beta chains were sequenced from one sample in a study of CD4 T cells in relation to SARS-CoV-2 and coronaviruses. This table comes from immunoSEQ multiplex PCR, and its TCRdb copy is limited to in-frame clones, with some not included. The sample has around 11,000 clones, 80% to 90% seen once. What these receptors recognize is not known. The unexposed donors gave CD4+ T cells in 2011-2018, prior to COVID-19. CD4+ T cells were isolated from the cells after around 9 days of culture. What was sequenced was CD4+ T cells from PBMCs, cultured in vitro. These receptor sequences come from a human donor in good health.

The V call is TRBV4-1, the J call TRBJ1-5; D is perhaps TRBD1 (5 bases). V lost 2 bases and J lost 0, with 11 bases in between. Per germline, CDR1 MGHRA and CDR2 YSYEKL. CDR3 length equals 16 residues. DNA for the CDR3: TGCGCCAGCAGCCAATGGGGGGGTTATAGCAATCAGCCCCAGCATTTT. It translates to CASSQWGGYSNQPQHF.

The chain employs TRBV6-5 and TRBJ2-7; perhaps D is TRBD1 or TRBD2 (6 bases each). The CDR3 consists of 14 residues. The V end was cut by 6 bases, the J end by 3 bases, with 15 bases between. Germline CDR1 reads MNHEY; CDR2 reads SVGAGI. This CDR3 is CASRPRAGHYEQYF. Written as DNA, the CDR3 is TGTGCCAGCAGGCCCAGGGCGGGACACTACGAGCAGTACTTC.

This clone was picked up one time. V gene TRBV6-5 combines with J gene TRBJ2-7, with 10 bases lining up with TRBD2. This CDR3 region has 15 residues. The germline V gene encodes CDR1 MNHEY and CDR2 SVGAGI. The ends lost 6 bases at V and 7 bases at J; junction bases unmatched: 12. The CDR3 is CASSLAGAPREEQYF. The CDR3 DNA follows: TGTGCCAGCAGCCTAGCGGGGGCGCCCCGGGAGGAGCAGTACTTC.

The V and J genes are TRBV5-5 and TRBJ1-3, with D perhaps TRBD1 (5 bases). CDR1 SGHKS and CDR2 YYEKEE come from the germline V gene (reference sequence). This CDR3 contains 17 residues. Trimming took 4 bases from V and 0 from J, leaving 17 bases between them. The CDR3 region has the DNA TGTGCCAGCAGCCCTTGGGACCGGGACTACTCTGGAAACACCATATATTTT. Its translation: CASSPWDRDYSGNTIYF.

CDR3 nucleotides: TGCAGCGCCGATAACAGGGACGATGAAGCTTTCTTT. Protein: CSADNRDDEAFF. The chain is built from TRBV29-1 and TRBJ1-1, with a weak D call TRBD1 (6 bases). CDR1 and CDR2 from the germline V gene are SQVTM and ANQGSEA. The CDR3 covers 12 residues. V lost 7 bases and J 7 bases, leaving 16 bases between the germline ends.

The gene calls are TRBV29-1 and TRBJ2-1, with 12 bases aligning to TRBD2. The J segment lost 6 bases and the V segment lost 5 bases, leaving 2 bases of the junction unmatched. The CDR3 sequence is 13 residues long. The germline V gene has CDR1 SQVTM and CDR2 ANQGSEA. The CDR3 here is CSVRTSGTNEQFF. DNA for the CDR3: TGCAGCGTTCGGACTAGCGGGACCAATGAGCAGTTCTTC.

The genes are TRBV5-1 and TRBJ1-1; D is ambiguous. Germline loops: CDR1 SGHRS, CDR2 YFSETQ. Between the trimmed V and J ends, which lost 7 bases and 3 bases, there was a span of 13 bases. This CDR3 spans 13 amino acids. The CDR3 DNA is TGCGCCAGCTCACGAAGCGCGGACACTGAAGCTTTCTTT. It yields the protein CASSRSADTEAFF.

V and J are TRBV7-2 and TRBJ2-5; 9 bases are a match to TRBD1. Germline lookup yields CDR1 SGHTA and CDR2 FQGNSA. J gave up 5 bases and V 4 bases, and 14 bases lay outside the gene matches. This CDR3 is 17 amino acids long. The CDR3 loop reads CASSSPPWTGVGETQYF. The CDR3, as DNA: TGTGCCAGCAGCTCCCCCCCTTGGACAGGGGTGGGGGAGACCCAGTACTTC.

V gene TRBV27 combines with J gene TRBJ2-5; possibly TRBD1 for D (6 bases). This CDR3 contains 17 residues. CDR1 is MNHEY and CDR2 is SMNVEV in the germline V gene (reference sequence). V dropped 4 bases and J dropped 9 bases, with 27 bases sitting between them. CDR3 protein: CASSSRGTRPPPAPQYF. In nucleotides, the CDR3 is TGTGCCAGCAGTTCCAGGGGAACACGACCCCCCCCCGCGCCCCAGTACTTC.

This clone has only one observation. This rearrangement joins TRBV25-1 to TRBJ1-1, with 11 positions matching TRBD1. There are 14 residues in the CDR3. CDR1 is MGHDK and CDR2 is SYGVNS in the germline V gene. V shed 7 bases, J shed 4 bases, and the junction held 5 bases outside the gene matches. The CDR3 DNA is TGTGCCAGCACAACCGGGACAGGGGGCACTGAAGCTTTCTTT. Its protein is CASTTGTGGTEAFF.

The V call is TRBV7-2, the J call TRBJ1-1; 9 bases line up with TRBD1. Germline V gene lookup returns CDR1 SGHTA and CDR2 FQGNSA. The CDR3 is made up of 14 amino acids. After removal of 6 bases from V and 6 bases from J, the junction contained 8 bases not matched to a gene. CDR3 DNA: TGTGCCAGCAGGCACCGGGACAGGGTTCCTGAAGCTTTCTTT. Amino acids: CASRHRDRVPEAFF.

The chain uses TRBV3-1 (or the pseudogene TRBV3-2) and TRBJ2-1; the match to TRBD2 covers 13 bases. CDR3 size: 18 residues. Germline loops: CDR1 LGHDT, CDR2 YNNKEL (reference sequence). Trimming at V came to 2 bases and at J to 0 bases, leaving 4 bases not matched to a gene. The CDR3: CASSQPTSGGPSYNEQFF. CDR3 bases: TGTGCCAGCAGCCAACCGACTAGCGGGGGGCCCTCCTACAATGAGCAGTTCTTC.

Here the CDR3 DNA reads TGTGCCAGCAGGCCTCGGGGGGGCCGTAACATTCAGTACTTC. It is translated as CASRPRGGRNIQYF. This chain joins TRBV5-8 and TRBJ2-4, with 8 bases that match TRBD2. Trimming cost V 5 bases and J 7 bases; bases outside gene matches: 8. CDR1 is SGHTS and CDR2 is YDEGEE in the germline V gene. This CDR3 is built from 14 residues.

This rearrangement joins TRBV6-2 or TRBV6-3 to TRBJ2-2; 7 nucleotides align to TRBD2. Germline assignment: CDR1 MNHEY and CDR2 SVGEGT. The CDR3 is 13 amino acids. Trimming at V came to 6 bases and at J to 7 bases, leaving 5 bases not matched to a gene. The CDR3: CASSDRGVGELFF. DNA for the CDR3: TGTGCCAGCAGCGATCGGGGGGTCGGGGAGCTGTTTTTT.

This clone was counted between two and nine times. The chain links TRBV7-8 to TRBJ1-3; no definite D call. V lost 2 bases and J lost 4, with 3 bases in between. The CDR3 runs to 12 residues. The V gene's germline CDR1 is SGHVS and CDR2 FQNEAQ. In DNA form, the CDR3 reads TGTGCCAGCAGCTTATCCGGAAACACCATATATTTT. Amino acid sequence: CASSLSGNTIYF.

V usage is TRBV7-2 and J usage is TRBJ2-1, with TRBD2 identical over 9 bases. J lost 8 bases, V lost 3 bases, and 5 bases had no gene match. Germline CDR1 and CDR2: SGHTA and FQGNSA. The CDR3 extends over 14 amino acids. Here the CDR3 DNA reads TGTGCCAGCAGCTTTAGCGGGGGAGGCGATGAGCAGTTCTTC. Protein: CASSFSGGGDEQFF.

This sequence joins TRBV11-2 and TRBJ2-1; 12 nucleotides match TRBD2. The CDR3 has 17 amino acids. Germline CDR1 is SGHAT and CDR2 is FQNNGV. V dropped 3 bases and J dropped 7; count of bases not matched to a gene: 10. CDR3 amino acids: CASSFRGASGRVNEQFF. DNA for the CDR3: TGTGCCAGCAGCTTTCGGGGAGCTAGCGGGAGGGTGAATGAGCAGTTCTTC.

V is TRBV12-3 or TRBV12-4 and J is TRBJ1-1; the D is unclear. The V gene lost 2 bases and the J gene lost 4 bases, with 8 bases spanning the gap. CDR3 length: 13 residues. Written as DNA, the CDR3 is TGTGCCAGCAGTTTAATACCTCGCACTGAAGCTTTCTTT. This translates into CASSLIPRTEAFF.

There are a few counts of this clone. The chain carries TRBV4-2 and TRBJ1-4; 7 nucleotides match TRBD1. J gave up 4 bases and V 4 bases, and 6 bases lay outside the gene matches. The CDR3 contains 15 residues. Germline CDR1 LGHNA, CDR2 YNFKEQ. The CDR3, as DNA: TGTGCCAGCAGCCGGGGAGGGGGCAATAATGAAAAACTGTTTTTT. Translating gives CASSRGGGNNEKLFF.

The genes are TRBV23-1 and TRBJ2-4, with 7 bases that match TRBD1. TRBV23-1 is known as an ORF, though its function is uncertain. Trimming cost V 4 bases and J 0 bases; bases outside gene matches: 21. This CDR3 has 21 amino acids. CDR3 coding DNA: TGCGCCAGCAGTCCCCCCAGGTACAGGGGAGAATGGGTGGTAGCCAAAAACATTCAGTACTTC. This codes for CASSPPRYRGEWVVAKNIQYF.